This paragraph covers one T cell receptor beta chain sequence. What it recognizes is unknown. Here immunoSEQ multiplex PCR was the method, and the copy in TCRdb shows in-frame clones only, minus some. This sample yields about 12,000 clones, of which around 90% are seen a single time; 3.5% to 4% belongs to the top ten. The CDR3 extends over 19 amino acids. In germline, CDR1 is SGHAT, CDR2 FQNNGV. V lost 1 base and J lost 1; bases outside the gene matches: 6. The source of the sample is a study of lymphopenia after photon versus proton radiotherapy. Study conclusions and caveats: Larger post-nadir TCR diversity loss correlated inversely with survival in deceased patients.

The receptor was derived from a man aged 55 to 70 with pancreatic cancer. The V and J genes are TRBV11-2 and TRBJ2-1; TRBD2 matches 14 bases. Sequenced material: peripheral blood, taken from a patient treated with photon-based radiotherapy. The CDR3 loop reads CASSLVGTSGGLSYNEQFF. The DNA for the CDR3 is TGTGCCAGCAGCTTAGTTGGGACTAGCGGGGGCCTATCCTACAATGAGCAGTTCTTC.